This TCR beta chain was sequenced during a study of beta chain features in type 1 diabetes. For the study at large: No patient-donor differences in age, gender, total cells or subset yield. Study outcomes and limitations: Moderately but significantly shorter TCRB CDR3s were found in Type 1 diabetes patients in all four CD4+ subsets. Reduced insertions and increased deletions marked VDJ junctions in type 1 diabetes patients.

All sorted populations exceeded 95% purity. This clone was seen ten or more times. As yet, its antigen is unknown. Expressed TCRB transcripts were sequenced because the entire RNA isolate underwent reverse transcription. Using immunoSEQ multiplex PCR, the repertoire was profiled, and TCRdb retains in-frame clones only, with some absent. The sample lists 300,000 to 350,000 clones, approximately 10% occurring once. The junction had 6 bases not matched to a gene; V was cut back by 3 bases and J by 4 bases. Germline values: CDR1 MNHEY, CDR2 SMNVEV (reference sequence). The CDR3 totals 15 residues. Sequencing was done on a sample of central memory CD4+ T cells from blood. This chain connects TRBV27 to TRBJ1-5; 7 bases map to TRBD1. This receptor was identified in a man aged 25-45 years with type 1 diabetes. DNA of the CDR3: TGTGCCAGCAGTTTTCAAGCAGGGGGGAATCAGCCCCAGCATTTT. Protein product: CASSFQAGGNQPQHF.